Presented here are 9 T cell receptor beta chains from one specimen sequenced in a study of blood T cell repertoires in COVID-19. Clones were sequenced by immunoSEQ multiplex PCR, and TCRdb holds only the in-frame ones, with some missing. The data contain roughly 140,000 clones, around four fifths of them singletons. The source material was peripheral blood. The source is a human donor in a cohort sampled during active COVID-19.

The chain carries TRBV5-4 and TRBJ2-7; 7 bases agree with TRBD1. The CDR3 is 12 residues long. V lost 4 bases to trimming and J lost 6 bases; unmatched junction nucleotides: 4. CDR1 is SGHNT, CDR2 YYREEE, per germline (reference sequence). The DNA of the CDR3 is TGTGCCAGCAGCGTTGAGGGGGCCGAGCAGTACTTC. Amino acids: CASSVEGAEQYF. Full variable domain (remainder filled in from reference TRBV5-4 and TRBJ2-7): ETGVTQSPTHLIKTRGQQVTLRCSSQSGHNTVSWYQQALGQGPQFIFQYYREEENGRGNFPPRFSGLQFPNYSSELNVNALELDDSALYLCASSVEGAEQYFGPGTRLTVT.

J is TRBJ2-7 and V is TRBV9, with 7 bases aligning to TRBD1. The J segment lost 2 bases and the V segment lost 2 bases, leaving 10 bases of the junction unmatched. The CDR3 spans 16 residues. Per germline, CDR1 SGDLS and CDR2 YYNGEE. This chain's CDR3 is CASSVGRQGDTYEQYF. CDR3 DNA sequence: TGTGCCAGCAGCGTTGGTAGGCAGGGGGACACCTACGAGCAGTACTTC.

This clone was seen once. The gene calls are TRBV6-5 and TRBJ1-2; 10 bases are shared with TRBD1. This CDR3 has 13 amino acids. Germline loops: CDR1 MNHEY, CDR2 SVGAGI. The ends lost 6 bases at V and 7 bases at J; junction bases unmatched: 5. CDR3 DNA sequence: TGTGCCAGCAGCCGACAGGGGGCTGGTGGCTACACCTTC. This encodes CASSRQGAGGYTF.

This chain joins TRBV9 and TRBJ2-3; TRBD2 aligns across 7 bases. The V gene end was trimmed by 0 bases and the J gene end by 0 bases; junction bases not matched to a gene: 7. Germline V lookup: CDR1 SGDLS, CDR2 YYNGEE. This CDR3 comprises 17 residues. The chain's CDR3 is CASSVAASGSSTDTQYF. The CDR3 DNA is TGTGCCAGCAGCGTAGCGGCTAGCGGTTCTAGCACAGATACGCAGTATTTT.

The chain joins TRBV29-1 to TRBJ1-1, with unresolved D. CDR3 length equals 13 residues. Trimming cost V 2 bases and J 5 bases, with 12 bases left between them. Looked up from germline, CDR1 is SQVTM and CDR2 is ANQGSEA. The CDR3 nucleotides are TGCAGCGTTGAATCCGGGGTGCGGACTGAAGCTTTCTTT. Translating it yields CSVESGVRTEAFF.

This clone has a handful of counts. This chain joins TRBV3-1 (or the pseudogene TRBV3-2) and TRBJ2-3; 12 bases align to TRBD2. The CDR3 is 17 residues long. Germline V gives CDR1 LGHDT, CDR2 YNNKEL (reference sequence). V dropped 6 bases and J dropped 4; count of bases not matched to a gene: 11. CDR3 loop: CASSNRVTSGGADTQYF. CDR3 nucleotide sequence: TGTGCCAGCAGTAACCGGGTGACTAGCGGGGGCGCAGATACGCAGTATTTT.

V is TRBV7-8 and J is TRBJ1-6; D gene ambiguous. The CDR3 consists of 12 residues. V was pared by 9 bases and J by 10 bases, with 13 bases between. Germline-derived CDR1 and CDR2 are SGHVS and FQNEAQ. CDR3 coding DNA: TGTGCCAGTGGGCTTTTGGTGTCACCCCTCCACTTT. Its protein product is CASGLLVSPLHF.

V gene TRBV6-4 combines with J gene TRBJ2-7; the match to TRBD2 covers 9 bases. V lost 0 bases, J lost 3 bases, and 9 bases stayed unmatched. There are 17 residues in the CDR3. Germline V gene data show CDR1 as MRHNA and CDR2 as SNTAGT. This chain's CDR3 is CASSDSAASGDFYEQYF. The CDR3 DNA reads TGTGCCAGCAGTGACTCCGCGGCTAGCGGGGATTTCTACGAGCAGTACTTC.

The chain employs TRBV27 and TRBJ2-1; 8 bases match TRBD2. The CDR3 sequence is 15 residues long. Per germline, CDR1 MNHEY and CDR2 SMNVEV (reference sequence). V dropped 6 bases and J dropped 6; count of bases not matched to a gene: 10. The CDR3 DNA reads TGTGCCAGCAGGCGCGGGAGGACTCTAACCAATGAGCAGTTCTTC. This sequence encodes CASRRGRTLTNEQFF.